This TCR beta chain came from a study of early T cells in non-severe SARS-CoV-2 infection. CDR3 length: 13 residues. Germline assignment: CDR1 LGHDT and CDR2 YNNKEL (reference sequence). The V and J ends lost 8 bases and 5 bases, in that order; junction bases with no gene match: 2. TCRdb called the 5' RACE reads again in MiXCR, with one record for every CDR3 protein. The table includes around 40,000 distinct CDR3 sequences, 6.3% detected once. This clonotype appeared a few times. Antigen unknown. The study's findings and limits: Private and CD4 specificities were missed by VDJdb matching, which favored anti-spike CD8 responses.

The sequenced material came from whole blood. J is TRBJ2-7 and V is TRBV3-1; TRBD2 matches 14 bases. The receptor comes from an adult who was a healthcare worker with PCR-confirmed SARS-CoV-2 infection or an uninfected control (not recorded which). The DNA of the CDR3 is TGTGCCAGCCGGGGACTAGCGGGAGACGAGCAGTACTTC. Its translation is CASRGLAGDEQYF.